This section outlines one T cell receptor beta chain sequence together with its context. No antigen is known for it. Germline CDR1 and CDR2: SGHDN and FVKESK. V lost 4 bases, J lost 7 bases, and 23 bases lay in between. This CDR3 comprises 16 residues. This sample was taken from a study of blood T cells in healthy people across ages. Each donor's blood draw was around 9.1 milliliters of peripheral blood. The study's findings and limits: Diversity was higher, and naive CD4+ cells more numerous, in long-lived donors than in aged donors.

Using a J-beta primer mix together with a sample-barcoded 5' primer, a second PCR was run for roughly 7 to 11 cycles. MiXCR, run by TCRdb on the 5' RACE reads, gives a single entry per CDR3 protein. The sample yields approximately 800,000 distinct CDR3 sequences, roughly 35% seen once. This sequence joins TRBV14 and TRBJ2-7; D possibly corresponds to TRBD2 (5 bases). The TCR comes from a man aged 18 to 29 in good health. The sample taken for sequencing was blood. For the CDR3, the DNA is TGTGCCAGCAGCCGCCACCAAACGCCCGGGGAAAATGAGCAGTACTTC. Translating gives CASSRHQTPGENEQYF.